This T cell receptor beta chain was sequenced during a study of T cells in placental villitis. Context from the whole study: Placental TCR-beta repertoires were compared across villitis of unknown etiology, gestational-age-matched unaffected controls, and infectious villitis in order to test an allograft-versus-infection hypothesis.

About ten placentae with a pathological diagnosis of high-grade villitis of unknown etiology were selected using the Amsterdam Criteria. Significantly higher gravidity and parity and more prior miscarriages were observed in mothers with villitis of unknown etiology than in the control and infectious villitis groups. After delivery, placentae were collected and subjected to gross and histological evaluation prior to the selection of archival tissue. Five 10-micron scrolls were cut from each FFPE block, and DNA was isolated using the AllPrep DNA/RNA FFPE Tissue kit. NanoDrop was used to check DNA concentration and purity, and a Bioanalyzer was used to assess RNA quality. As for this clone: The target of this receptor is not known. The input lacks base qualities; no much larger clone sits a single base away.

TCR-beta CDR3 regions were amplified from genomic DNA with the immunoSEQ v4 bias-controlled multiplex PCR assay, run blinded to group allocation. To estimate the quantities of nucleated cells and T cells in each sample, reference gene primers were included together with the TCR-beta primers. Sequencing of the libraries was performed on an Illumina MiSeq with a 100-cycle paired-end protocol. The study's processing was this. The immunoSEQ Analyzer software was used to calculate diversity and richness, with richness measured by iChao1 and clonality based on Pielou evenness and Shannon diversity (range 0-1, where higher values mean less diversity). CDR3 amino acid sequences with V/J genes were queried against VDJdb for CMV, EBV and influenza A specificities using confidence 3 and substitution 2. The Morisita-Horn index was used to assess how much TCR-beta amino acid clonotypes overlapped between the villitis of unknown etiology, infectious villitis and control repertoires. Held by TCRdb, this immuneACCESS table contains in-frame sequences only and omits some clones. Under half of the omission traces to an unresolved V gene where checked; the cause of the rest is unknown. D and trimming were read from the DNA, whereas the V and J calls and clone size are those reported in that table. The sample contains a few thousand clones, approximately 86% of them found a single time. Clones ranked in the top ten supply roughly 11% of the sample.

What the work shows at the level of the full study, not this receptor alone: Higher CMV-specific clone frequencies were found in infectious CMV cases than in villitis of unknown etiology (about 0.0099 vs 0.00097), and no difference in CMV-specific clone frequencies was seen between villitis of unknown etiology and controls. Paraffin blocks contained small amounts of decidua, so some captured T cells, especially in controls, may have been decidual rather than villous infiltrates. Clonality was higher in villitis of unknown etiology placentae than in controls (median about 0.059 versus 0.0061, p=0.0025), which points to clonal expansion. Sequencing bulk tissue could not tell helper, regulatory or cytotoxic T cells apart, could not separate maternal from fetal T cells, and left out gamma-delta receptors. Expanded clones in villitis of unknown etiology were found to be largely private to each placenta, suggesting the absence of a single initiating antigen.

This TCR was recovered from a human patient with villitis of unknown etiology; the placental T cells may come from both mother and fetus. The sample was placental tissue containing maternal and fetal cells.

The nucleotide sequence reads TGTGCCAGCAGCTTAGCGGTTAGTGGAGAGACCCAGTACTTC. Its translation is CASSLAVSGETQYF. The receptor chain draws on TRBV7-6 and TRBJ2-5; the D gene is unclear. The V and J ends are trimmed by 0 bases and 4 bases, leaving 9 bases between them. From the germline V gene, CDR1 is SGHVS and CDR2 is FNYEAQ. The CDR3 measures 14 amino acids from cysteine to phenylalanine. Only the CDR3 portion is preserved as DNA: 42 bases, with reading frame beginning at the first base.